The rows below give T cell receptor beta chains drawn from one sample of a study of shared clonotypes between healthy human individuals. The data were produced by immunoSEQ multiplex PCR, yet TCRdb's version contains in-frame clones alone and is incomplete. This table has hundreds of thousands of clones, 70% to 80% appearing once. Input material: PBMCs. The receptors derive from a woman aged 40 to 49 in good health. Some clones in this sample may be carry-over from other donors' samples. Each CDR3 is given with its conserved first and last residue. Fields, in order: CDR3 length, J gene, V gene, D gene, clone size, CDR3 protein, CDR3 DNA. A D gene is named only where the DNA matches it firmly. Clone size is not always given. Where it is, it says once, few, many or a class for expanded clones.

13,TRBJ2-5,TRBV10-3,-,-,CAITASTQETQYF,TGTGCCATCACCGCCAGCACTCAAGAGACCCAGTACTTC
15,TRBJ1-5,TRBV11-2,-,-,CASSLGTWSNQPQHF,TGTGCCAGCAGCTTGGGGACCTGGAGCAATCAGCCCCAGCATTTT
14,TRBJ2-7,TRBV14,-,-,CASSLLSGPHEQYF,TGTGCCAGCAGCCTCCTCTCGGGACCCCACGAGCAGTACTTC
17,TRBJ2-5,TRBV19,TRBD2,-,CASSGSLTGGIQETQYF,TGTGCCAGTTCGGGGTCATTGACGGGAGGGATCCAAGAGACCCAGTACTTC
13,TRBJ1-3,TRBV6-1,-,-,CASSEEAGNTIYF,TGTGCCAGCAGTGAAGAGGCTGGAAACACCATATATTTT
14,TRBJ2-7,TRBV2,TRBD1,few,CASQPGQGGYEQYF,TGTGCCAGCCAACCGGGACAGGGGGGGTACGAGCAGTACTTC
14,TRBJ1-1,TRBV2,-,few,CASSVQHSNTEAFF,TGTGCCAGCAGTGTACAGCATAGCAACACTGAAGCTTTCTTT
13,TRBJ1-4,TRBV4-3,-,few,CASSQIEGEKLFF,TGCGCCAGCAGCCAAATCGAAGGTGAAAAACTGTTTTTT
16,TRBJ2-3,TRBV28,TRBD2,-,CASSPSGRASTDTQYF,TGTGCCAGCAGTCCTAGCGGGAGGGCCTCCACAGATACGCAGTATTTT
13,TRBJ2-5,TRBV7-6,-,few,CASRPGGGETQYF,TGTGCCAGCAGGCCAGGGGGAGGAGAGACCCAGTACTTC
13,TRBJ1-2,TRBV2,TRBD1,-,CASRGQAIYGYAF,TGTGCCAGCAGGGGACAGGCGATCTATGGCTACGCCTTC
15,TRBJ1-5,TRBV2,-,-,CASTERGDSNQPQHF,TGTGCCAGCACCGAAAGGGGCGATAGCAATCAGCCCCAGCATTTT
15,TRBJ1-5,TRBV30,TRBD1,many,CAWSRQGGPNQPQHF,TGTGCCTGGAGTAGACAGGGGGGGCCGAATCAGCCCCAGCATTTT
13,TRBJ2-1,TRBV10-3,-,many,CAISEYGPNEQFF,TGTGCCATCAGTGAGTATGGACCCAATGAGCAGTTCTTC
14,TRBJ2-1,TRBV5-8,TRBD2,-,CASSARDYNNEQFF,TGTGCCAGCAGCGCACGGGACTACAACAATGAGCAGTTCTTC
15,TRBJ1-2,TRBV4-1,TRBD1,-,CASSLGTGGVFGYTF,TGCGCCAGCAGCCTTGGGACAGGGGGCGTTTTTGGCTACACCTTC
12,TRBJ2-7,TRBV2,-,-,CASRELVYEQYF,TGTGCCAGCAGGGAGCTAGTCTACGAGCAGTACTTC
15,TRBJ2-2,TRBV5-1,TRBD1,-,CASSMGQGNTGELFF,TGCGCCAGCAGCATGGGACAGGGGAACACCGGGGAGCTGTTTTTT
16,TRBJ2-2,TRBV5-4,TRBD1,few,CASSSPGQGGAGELFF,TGTGCCAGCAGCTCTCCGGGACAGGGAGGCGCCGGGGAGCTGTTTTTT
14,TRBJ2-7,TRBV18,-,few,CASSPRGVFYEQYF,TGTGCCAGCTCACCACGAGGGGTTTTCTACGAGCAGTACTTC
13,TRBJ2-1,TRBV30,-,-,CAWSRRLLEGKFF,TGTGCCTGGAGTCGGCGACTCCTAGAAGGGAAGTTCTTC
15,TRBJ2-5,TRBV5-8,TRBD2,once,CASSLYSGGQETQYF,TGTGCCAGCAGCTTGTATTCGGGGGGCCAAGAGACCCAGTACTTC
16,TRBJ2-1,TRBV6-4,TRBD2,-,CASSQEWREAYNEQFF,TGTGCCAGCAGTCAAGAATGGCGGGAGGCCTACAATGAGCAGTTCTTC
16,TRBJ1-1,TRBV5-4,TRBD1,-,CASSIGQGRVGTEAFF,TGTGCCAGCAGCATAGGACAGGGTAGGGTAGGCACTGAAGCTTTCTTT
13,TRBJ2-7,TRBV5-1,TRBD1,-,CASSFGGTGEQYF,TGCGCCAGCAGCTTTGGCGGGACAGGCGAGCAGTACTTC
13,TRBJ2-2,TRBV7-3,-,-,CASSLHGTGELFF,TGTGCCAGCAGCTTGCACGGGACCGGGGAGCTGTTTTTT
15,TRBJ1-2,TRBV7-9,TRBD1,-,CASSAQGLVDYGYTF,TGTGCCAGCAGCGCACAGGGGCTAGTTGACTATGGCTACACCTTC
17,TRBJ2-1,TRBV2,TRBD2,once,CASMSTVTSGRYNEQFF,TGTGCCAGCATGAGTACAGTGACTAGCGGGCGGTACAATGAGCAGTTCTTC
15,TRBJ1-4,TRBV4-1,-,-,CASSQEGATNEKLFF,TGCGCCAGCAGCCAAGAGGGTGCAACTAATGAAAAACTGTTTTTT
14,TRBJ2-7,TRBV27,-,-,CASSSPDGSYEQYF,TGTGCCAGCAGCTCCCCGGACGGTTCCTACGAGCAGTACTTC
15,TRBJ2-7,TRBV18,TRBD2,once,CASSPGAGGNYEQYF,TGTGCCAGCTCACCGGGAGCGGGAGGGAACTACGAGCAGTACTTC
14,TRBJ1-2,TRBV5-6,-,-,CASSFEMGSGGYTF,TGTGCCAGCAGCTTCGAGATGGGATCGGGAGGCTACACCTTC
15,TRBJ2-7,TRBV6-5,-,many,CASSTTSVSTYEQYF,TGTGCCAGCAGTACTACCAGCGTGTCAACCTACGAGCAGTACTTC
15,TRBJ1-1,TRBV28,TRBD1,-,CASRKTGTGALEAFF,TGTGCCAGCAGAAAAACCGGGACAGGGGCCCTTGAAGCTTTCTTT
15,TRBJ2-3,TRBV5-1,-,-,CASSLDTNGGDTQYF,TGCGCCAGCAGCTTGGATACCAACGGGGGAGATACGCAGTATTTT
14,TRBJ1-1,TRBV18,-,-,CASSARQDNTEAFF,TGTGCCAGCTCAGCCAGACAGGATAACACTGAAGCTTTCTTT
13,TRBJ2-3,TRBV29-1,-,few,CSVGIFRTDTQYF,TGCAGCGTTGGAATTTTTCGGACAGATACGCAGTATTTT
15,TRBJ2-5,TRBV5-1,-,-,CASSQTTGLSETQYF,TGCGCCAGCAGTCAAACCACAGGGTTATCAGAGACCCAGTACTTC
18,TRBJ2-7,TRBV7-3,TRBD2,many,CASSLTSSGRSSPYEQYF,TGTGCCAGCAGCTTAACCTCTAGCGGGAGGAGTAGCCCCTACGAGCAGTACTTC
12,TRBJ2-5,TRBV7-8,-,-,CASSPAKETQYF,TGTGCCAGCAGCCCCGCCAAAGAGACCCAGTACTTC
15,TRBJ2-7,TRBV5-4,TRBD2,-,CASSLGLAGNYEQYF,TGTGCCAGCAGCTTGGGGCTAGCGGGGAACTACGAGCAGTACTTC
18,TRBJ2-3,TRBV11-1,TRBD2,-,CASSDRDRGRARADTQYF,TGTGCCAGCAGCGACCGGGACCGCGGGAGGGCCCGAGCGGATACGCAGTATTTT
15,TRBJ1-2,TRBV4-2,-,-,CASSQGGAGAYGYTF,TGTGCCAGCAGCCAAGGAGGGGCAGGAGCCTATGGCTACACCTTC
13,TRBJ2-2,TRBV28,-,-,CASSSPNTGELFF,TGTGCCAGCAGTTCCCCAAACACCGGGGAGCTGTTTTTT
13,TRBJ1-1,TRBV15,-,few,CATSRDPNTEAFF,TGTGCCACCAGCAGAGATCCTAACACTGAAGCTTTCTTT
14,TRBJ1-3,TRBV30,-,-,CAWSVRYSGNTIYF,TGTGCCTGGAGTGTACGTTACTCTGGAAACACCATATATTTT
14,TRBJ2-7,TRBV6-6,TRBD2,-,CASSQTSGRREQYF,TGTGCCAGCAGTCAGACTAGCGGGAGGCGGGAGCAGTACTTC
14,TRBJ2-3,TRBV27,TRBD2,-,CASSFGGGTDTQYF,TGTGCCAGCAGTTTCGGGGGGGGCACAGATACGCAGTATTTT
14,TRBJ2-7,TRBV7-2,-,-,CASSLRGDGYEQYF,TGTGCCAGCAGCTTACGTGGCGACGGCTACGAGCAGTACTTC
13,TRBJ1-1,TRBV28,-,-,CASSPQGLSEAFF,TGTGCCAGCAGCCCTCAGGGGTTGTCTGAAGCTTTCTTT
16,TRBJ2-7,TRBV28,-,-,CASSSPAGGPFYEQYF,TGTGCCAGCAGTTCCCCGGCTGGCGGGCCGTTCTACGAGCAGTACTTC
14,TRBJ2-7,TRBV6-5,-,-,CASSYVQGGHEQYF,TGTGCCAGCAGTTACGTACAGGGAGGACACGAGCAGTACTTC
14,TRBJ1-1,TRBV5-1,-,-,CASSLDYFGTEAFF,TGCGCCAGCAGCTTGGACTACTTCGGCACTGAAGCTTTCTTT
14,TRBJ2-7,TRBV5-1,-,-,CASSPRTGLREQYF,TGCGCCAGCAGTCCCCGCACGGGCCTTCGTGAGCAGTACTTC
16,TRBJ1-2,TRBV5-1,-,-,CASSSSSPGTTYGYTF,TGCGCCAGCAGCTCATCGAGCCCCGGGACAACCTATGGCTACACCTTC